The present entry profiles one T cell receptor beta chain with its context. The antigen is not known. A read error may account for a junction end that differs from germline. TCRdb processed the 5' RACE reads anew with MiXCR; each CDR3 protein has one entry. The repertoire holds over 110,000 distinct CDR3 sequences, with less than 9.5% as singletons. This sample was included in a study of T cells after yellow fever vaccination. Whole-study results and caveats: Some clonotypes were seen in both the CD4 and the CD8 compartments. These made up a small share and likely arose from convergent recombination.

Looked up from germline, CDR1 is SGHTA and CDR2 is FQGNSA. The CDR3 sequence is 13 residues long. V and J are TRBV7-2 and TRBJ2-3; tentative D call: TRBD1 (6 bases). This material consisted of CD4+ T cells sorted from PBMCs, taken 5 days after the yellow fever booster vaccination. The TCR sequence derives from a man aged 25 to 40 who received the YFV17D yellow fever vaccine. CDR3 coding DNA: TGTGCCGGCAGCTTTGGCGGCGCAGGGGCGCAGTATTTT. Its translation: CAGSFGGAGAQYF.